The 4 T cell receptor beta chains listed next were all sequenced from one sample in a study of blood T cell repertoires in COVID-19. Libraries were prepared by immunoSEQ multiplex PCR; TCRdb keeps only in-frame clonotypes and omits some of them. The sample carries about 100,000 clones, around 74% recorded once. Sequenced input: peripheral blood. The receptors here all came from a woman aged 80 or over with active or convalescent COVID-19.

CDR3 in amino acids: CASSVAQGSYSYNEQFF. The CDR3 DNA is TGTGCCAGCAGTGTAGCACAGGGGTCATACTCCTACAATGAGCAGTTCTTC. The V call is TRBV28, the J call TRBJ2-1, with TRBD1 matching 7 bases. From germline, CDR1 is MDHEN and CDR2 SYDVKM. This CDR3 contains 17 residues. V shed 5 bases, J shed 0 bases, and the junction held 10 bases outside the gene matches.

The chain has TRBV11-2 and TRBJ2-7; D possibly corresponds to TRBD2 (6 bases). V shed 2 bases and J shed 6 bases, with 17 bases lying between them. The CDR3 is 15 amino acids. From germline, CDR1 is SGHAT and CDR2 FQNNGV. The chain's CDR3 is CASSLSSLSGLEQYF. CDR3 sequence (DNA): TGTGCCAGCAGCTTAAGTTCCCTGTCGGGACTCGAGCAGTACTTC. The variable domain in full, completed from reference TRBV11-2 and TRBJ2-7, reads EAGVAQSPRYKIIEKRQSVAFWCNPISGHATLYWYQQILGQGPKLLIQFQNNGVVDDSQLPKDRFSAERLKGVDSTLKIQPAKLEDSAVYLCASSLSSLSGLEQYFGPGTRLTVT.

This chain connects TRBV4-3 to TRBJ2-2; tentative D call: TRBD2 (5 bases). CDR1 is LGHNA, CDR2 YSLEER, per germline. Trimming shortened V by 3 bases and J by 7 bases, and 9 bases separated the two germline ends. CDR3 size: 13 residues. The CDR3 loop reads CASSQDSIGELFF. CDR3 bases: TGCGCCAGCAGCCAGGACTCGATCGGGGAGCTGTTTTTT.

The genes are TRBV7-8 and TRBJ2-7; weak D call: TRBD1 (7 bases). The V gene's germline CDR1 is SGHVS and CDR2 FQNEAQ. V was trimmed by 1 base and J by 6 bases, leaving 13 bases between them. This CDR3 contains 14 residues. This CDR3 is CASSLDQGGSEQYF. As DNA, the CDR3 is TGTGCCAGCAGCTTAGACCAGGGGGGTTCCGAGCAGTACTTC.